This T cell receptor (beta chain) was identified in a study of blood T cells in healthy people across ages (dated by TCRdb to 2015 to 2017). Turning to the overall study: Template switching captured roughly one uniquely barcoded TCR beta cDNA molecule per two T cells in model experiments. Age-related changes in TCR beta repertoire diversity were measured in the study by deep sequencing normalized with unique cDNA molecular identifiers. The donors were divided into four age groups: young (average roughly 15 years), middle-aged (approximately 41), aged (roughly 60) and long-lived (82). To avoid experimental bias, donors of different ages were distributed randomly across sequencing lanes. For two donors (one aged 18 to 30 and one aged 80 or older), the study analyzed two additional independent replicas of 1 million unique cDNA reads from the same blood draw. The paper's findings and limits, for the study overall: Because the CMV infection status of the donors was unknown, age-related changes in expanded clonotypes may potentially have been confounded. Observed TCR beta diversity per million T cells fell roughly linearly with age, and a significant reduction was already apparent by age approximately 41. Since profiling was done on bulk unsorted PBMCs, naive and antigen-experienced compartments could not be conclusively compared. Compared with the aged group, the long-lived group had more naive CD4+ T cells, fewer expanded clones and increased TCR diversity, a pattern suggesting age selection. Total diversity estimates from one million sequenced T cells were considered lower bounds and underestimates. A strong correlation was found between observed TCR beta diversity and the percentage of naive T cells measured by flow cytometry.

The roughly 39 donors, aged 6 to 90 years, were systemically healthy Caucasian individuals from Russia. Each donor gave approximately 9.4 milliliters of peripheral blood, drawn into EDTA-treated Vacutainer tubes. Ficoll-Paque density-gradient centrifugation was used to isolate PBMCs, with at least 7 million per sample. Trizol reagent was used to extract total RNA from the PBMCs, yielding at least 5.5 micrograms per sample. The percentages of naive CD45RAhigh/CD27high T cells were determined by flow cytometry on a PBMC aliquot from every donor. There are a few counts of this clonotype. What antigen it recognizes has not been identified. The record has no base qualities; no much larger clone is one base away. Libraries were built with 5' RACE. Sequenced using an Illumina HiSeq 2500. A second PCR of about 7 to 12 cycles was performed with a sample-barcoded 5' primer and a J-beta primer mix. A unique molecular identifier was introduced onto each TCR beta cDNA molecule by a template-switch 5' adaptor carrying 12 random nucleotides. Each sample yielded at least 2.5 million CDR3-containing paired-end reads. First-strand cDNA synthesis was performed from all RNA using the Mint cDNA synthesis kit, with priming by a TRBC-specific oligonucleotide. All cDNA was treated with uracil-DNA glycosylase and then went through a first 18-cycle PCR with the universal primers M1SS and BC2_uni_R. As for the original processing: Each sample was normalized by randomly selecting 1 million high-quality reads, each carrying a distinct molecular identifier. Reads with shared molecular identifiers were discarded instead of being binned into consensus sequences. MiTCR, with a Q25 quality threshold and the strictest error-elimination algorithm, was used for CDR3 identification, clonotype clustering and error correction. A nonparametric unseen species model with Euler transformation was used to estimate lower-bound total TCR beta diversity. The public reads were reprocessed in TCRdb via fastp at Q25 and MiXCR, keeping in-frame beta chains. Rows matching on CDR3 protein sequence are summarized as one entry with the most common DNA and genes. The V and J calls here are based on TCRdb, not the publication. The sample table holds approximately 700,000 distinct CDR3 sequences, of which approximately 30% were seen once. The top ten constitute 15% of the sample.

The sequence was collected from a woman aged 80 or over in good health. Donor details come from another sample of the same person, matched by shared clones. Sequencing was carried out using blood.

Read as DNA, the sequence is TGCGCCAGCAGGGAAAAAGGACAAAGTTCTGAAGCTTTCTTT. It translates to CASREKGQSSEAFF. The V and J segments used are TRBV5-1 and TRBJ1-1; a tentative D match to TRBD1 spans 5 bases. Trimming costs V 5 bases and J 6 bases, and their ends lie 17 bases apart. CDR1 and CDR2 are drawn from the germline V gene: SGHRS, YFSETQ. The CDR3 numbers 14 residues from cysteine through phenylalanine. Only the CDR3 DNA is retained, 42 bases long and in frame from the first base.